What follows are 21 T cell receptor beta chains derived from one specimen sequenced in a study of cytomegalovirus exposure and HLA in healthy donors. PCR involved 60 Vbeta and 13 Jbeta primers. TCRdb's table, derived via immunoSEQ multiplex PCR, lists solely in-frame clones and lacks some. This table holds about 82,000 clones, roughly 80% found once. Sequenced material: PBMCs. The receptors were gathered from a woman between 50 and 59 years old in good health and CMV-seropositive.

CDR3 protein: CASSEGRRTLGFGEQFF. CDR3 DNA: TGTGCCAGCAGTGAAGGGAGGAGAACCCTCGGGTTTGGTGAGCAGTTCTTC. The J gene is TRBJ2-1, the V gene TRBV6-1; TRBD2 might be the D (5 bases). CDR1 is MNHNS and CDR2 is SASEGT in the germline V gene. This CDR3 is 17 amino acids long. V lost 1 base and J 9 bases, leaving 22 bases between the germline ends.

This chain joins TRBV15 and TRBJ2-7, with TRBD2 matching 13 bases. V trimming: 0 bases; J trimming: 6 bases; junction bases outside the gene matches: 2. The CDR3 extends over 15 amino acids. Germline CDR1 and CDR2: LNHNV and YYDKDF (reference sequence). CDR3 nucleotides: TGTGCCACCAGCAGAGACGGGACTAGCGGGGTCGAGCAGTACTTC. Translation: CATSRDGTSGVEQYF. The entire variable domain, with the rest obtained from reference TRBV15 and TRBJ2-7, is as follows: DAMVIQNPRYQVTQFGKPVTLSCSQTLNHNVMYWYQQKSSQAPKLLFHYYDKDFNNEADTPDNFQSRRPNTSFCFLDIRSPGLGDTAMYLCATSRDGTSGVEQYFGPGTRLTVT.

The chain recombines TRBV15 with TRBJ1-2; possibly TRBD1 for D (5 bases). The germline V gene has CDR1 LNHNV and CDR2 YYDKDF (reference sequence). The germline V and J ends were trimmed by 0 bases and 3 bases, with 17 bases remaining between them. The CDR3 totals 17 residues. The CDR3 is CATSRDLKTAGDYGYTF. The CDR3, as DNA: TGTGCCACCAGCAGAGATCTGAAGACAGCGGGGGACTATGGCTACACCTTC.

This rearrangement joins TRBV19 to TRBJ1-3, with D possibly being TRBD1 (6 bases). The ends were cut back, 4 bases at V and 0 bases at J, with 7 bases in the middle. The germline CDR1 and CDR2 sequences are LNHDA and SQIVND (reference sequence). The CDR3 covers 14 residues. In DNA, the CDR3 is TGTGCCAGTAGTAGGACAGCCTCTGGAAACACCATATATTTT. This codes for CASSRTASGNTIYF.

This clone was found once. The J gene is TRBJ1-2, the V gene TRBV11-2; D possibly corresponds to TRBD1 (6 bases). Looked up from germline, CDR1 is SGHAT and CDR2 is FQNNGV. The CDR3 is 15 amino acids. V was pared by 1 base and J by 5 bases, with 14 bases between. The CDR3 DNA follows: TGTGCCAGCAGCTTAGCCGGGACACGGGGATATGGCTACACCTTC. Its protein product is CASSLAGTRGYGYTF.

The chain couples TRBV2 to TRBJ1-2; D unclear. This CDR3 comprises 13 residues. Per germline, CDR1 SNHLY and CDR2 FYNNEI. Trimming removed 11 bases from V and 8 bases from J, with 21 bases in between. CDR3 nucleotides: TGTGCCCTCCAAAGCACAGAAACGATGGGCTACACCTTC. This translates into CALQSTETMGYTF.

The chain is built from TRBV28 and TRBJ1-1; no clear D. The V end lost 5 bases, the J end lost 8 bases, and 15 bases lay between the germline ends. The germline V gene encodes CDR1 MDHEN and CDR2 SYDVKM. The CDR3 is 13 residues long. CDR3 in DNA: TGTGCCAGCAGTCCAGGACTGATCTTGGAAGCTTTCTTT. It specifies CASSPGLILEAFF.

This chain connects TRBV15 to TRBJ2-1; 7 positions agree with TRBD2. V shed 0 bases, J shed 4 bases, and the junction held 6 bases outside the gene matches. From germline, CDR1 is LNHNV and CDR2 YYDKDF (reference sequence). The CDR3 is 16 amino acids. The chain's CDR3 is CATSRDKLATYNEQFF. CDR3 nucleotide sequence: TGTGCCACCAGCAGAGATAAACTAGCGACTTACAATGAGCAGTTCTTC.

V usage is TRBV5-6 and J usage is TRBJ1-4; 8 bases are a match to TRBD1. Per germline, CDR1 SGHDT and CDR2 YYEEEE. After removal of 4 bases from V and 7 bases from J, the junction contained 9 bases not matched to a gene. This CDR3 comprises 15 residues. CDR3 sequence: CASSLTGVLREKLFF. The CDR3, as DNA: TGTGCCAGCAGCCTGACAGGGGTTCTTCGTGAAAAACTGTTTTTT.

This chain connects TRBV2 to TRBJ2-2; the D gene is possibly TRBD2 (6 bases). Deletions cut 8 bases from V and 6 bases from J, with 13 bases between. Germline loops: CDR1 SNHLY, CDR2 FYNNEI. This CDR3 spans 13 amino acids. The CDR3 DNA reads TGTGCCAGCGAGATGGGGAGGCCCGGGGAGCTGTTTTTT. Residues: CASEMGRPGELFF.

V and J are TRBV28 and TRBJ2-3; tentatively, D is TRBD2 (6 bases). This CDR3 is built from 14 residues. Trimming stripped 3 bases from V and 4 bases from J, with 11 bases between. CDR1 and CDR2 (germline): MDHEN, SYDVKM. CDR3 protein: CASSLSGEADTQYF. As DNA, the CDR3 is TGTGCCAGCAGTTTGTCCGGGGAGGCAGATACGCAGTATTTT.

The rearrangement joins TRBV28 to TRBJ1-5; a possible D gene is TRBD1 (5 bases). CDR1 is MDHEN and CDR2 is SYDVKM in the germline V gene. The CDR3 contains 14 residues. V lost 6 bases, J lost 6 bases, and 15 bases lay in between. The CDR3 sequence: CASSWSGQGQPQHF. CDR3 nucleotides: TGTGCCAGCAGCTGGTCAGGGCAGGGTCAGCCCCAGCATTTT.

The gene calls are TRBV21-1 and TRBJ1-5. TRBV21-1 is a pseudogene locus. CDR3 length: 17 residues. The CDR3 sequence is CASSKGRVLRGGQPQHF. The CDR3, as DNA: TGTGCCAGCAGCAAAGGGAGGGTTTTAAGGGGTGGACAGCCCCAGCATTTT.

The chain employs TRBV7-8 and TRBJ2-5, with D maybe TRBD2 (6 bases). The V end lost 11 bases, the J end lost 4 bases, and 8 bases lay between the germline ends. The CDR3 is made up of 10 amino acids. CDR1 is SGHVS and CDR2 is FQNEAQ in the germline V gene. The CDR3 DNA sequence: TGTGCCCTGGGACTAGAGACCCAGTACTTC. Encoded protein: CALGLETQYF.

This clone was picked up one time. The chain uses TRBV7-3 and TRBJ2-3; D is ambiguous. Germline CDR1 and CDR2: SGHTA and FQGTGA. The CDR3 is made up of 14 amino acids. Deletions cut 1 base from V and 4 bases from J, with 9 bases between. In nucleotides, the CDR3 is TGTGCCAGCAGCTTAAATGCTAGGTCAGATACGCAGTATTTT. Its protein is CASSLNARSDTQYF.

The V and J genes are TRBV10-3 and TRBJ1-5, with D tentatively TRBD1 (6 bases). The CDR3 runs to 14 residues. Germline CDR1 ENHRY, CDR2 SYGVKD. The V end was cut by 5 bases, the J end by 2 bases, with 10 bases between. The CDR3 here is CAISPSGGNQPQHF. Here the CDR3 DNA reads TGTGCCATCAGTCCTTCAGGGGGCAATCAGCCCCAGCATTTT.

This clone occurred once. V gene TRBV6-1 combines with J gene TRBJ1-2, with TRBD1 as a possible D gene (6 bases). Germline V gene lookup returns CDR1 MNHNS and CDR2 SASEGT. The V and J ends lost 2 bases and 7 bases respectively, with 11 bases between them. The CDR3 covers 13 residues. The CDR3 nucleotides are TGTGCCAGCAGTGAACACAGGGATGGTGGCTACACCTTC. It specifies CASSEHRDGGYTF.

This clone was counted only a few times. The chain is built from TRBV6-5 and TRBJ1-6, with TRBD1 identical over 9 bases. Germline V gene data show CDR1 as MNHEY and CDR2 as SVGAGI. V lost 6 bases, J lost 9 bases, and 6 bases stayed unmatched. The CDR3 runs to 14 residues. CDR3 sequence: CASSIQGASSPLHF. CDR3 DNA: TGTGCCAGCAGCATACAGGGGGCTAGTTCACCCCTCCACTTT.

The chain joins TRBV27 to TRBJ2-7; possibly TRBD1 for D (5 bases). Trimming stripped 2 bases from V and 4 bases from J, with 18 bases between. The germline CDR1 and CDR2 sequences are MNHEY and SMNVEV (reference sequence). The CDR3 is made up of 16 amino acids. CDR3 protein: CASSLPTTYSGYEQYF. In DNA, the CDR3 is TGTGCCAGCAGTTTACCCACCACGTATTCAGGGTACGAGCAGTACTTC.

The rearrangement links TRBV29-1 to TRBJ1-1; weak D call: TRBD1 (6 bases). Germline V gives CDR1 SQVTM, CDR2 ANQGSEA. This CDR3 comprises 16 residues. Trimming took 6 bases from V and 3 from J, leaving 23 bases between them. The CDR3 DNA is TGCAGCGTGGCTGGGGGCAAGGGGCCCTGGGACACTGAAGCTTTCTTT. This encodes CSVAGGKGPWDTEAFF.

The V and J genes are TRBV30 and TRBJ2-2, with 8 positions matching TRBD2. There are 14 residues in the CDR3. Per the germline V gene, CDR1 is GTSNPN and CDR2 is SVGIG (reference sequence). After removal of 1 base from V and 5 bases from J, the junction contained 3 bases not matched to a gene. CDR3 sequence: CAWSGLAGTGELFF. The CDR3 bases are TGTGCCTGGAGTGGGTTAGCGGGAACCGGGGAGCTGTTTTTT.